A selection of T cell receptor beta chains follows, all from one sample in a study of T cells in Graves' hyperthyroidism and ophthalmopathy. TCRdb re-called the multiplex PCR reads through MiXCR, storing one row per CDR3 protein. The sample records more than 100,000 distinct CDR3 sequences, 47% being singletons. The source material was blood. The receptors come from a man aged 40-49 years with Graves' hyperthyroidism. The CDR3 runs from the conserved cysteine through the conserved F or W. A D gene is named only where the DNA matches it firmly. Expanded clones are given a class, and other clones once, few, many or no size at all.

clone_size: .
d_call: .
v_call: TRBV29-1
j_call: TRBJ1-2
cdr3_aa: CSVARVNYGYTF
cdr3_nt: TGCAGCGTTGCCAGGGTCAACTATGGCTACACCTTC

clone_size: .
d_call: TRBD1
v_call: TRBV7-6
j_call: TRBJ2-7
cdr3_aa: CASSARTGFGEQYF
cdr3_nt: TGTGCCAGCAGCGCCCGGACAGGGTTTGGGGAGCAGTACTTC

clone_size: .
d_call: .
v_call: TRBV6-2/TRBV6-3
j_call: TRBJ1-2
cdr3_aa: CASSYGGRGYTF
cdr3_nt: TGTGCCAGCAGTTACGGGGGGAGGGGCTACACCTTC

clone_size: many
d_call: .
v_call: TRBV20-1
j_call: TRBJ2-3
cdr3_aa: CSARDREGAGTDTQYF
cdr3_nt: TGCAGTGCTAGAGATCGGGAGGGGGCGGGCACAGATACGCAGTATTTT

clone_size: many
d_call: .
v_call: TRBV6-1
j_call: TRBJ2-1
cdr3_aa: CASSQITEQFF
cdr3_nt: TGTGCCAGCAGTCAGATCACTGAGCAGTTCTTC

clone_size: many
d_call: TRBD2
v_call: TRBV7-2
j_call: TRBJ2-7
cdr3_aa: CASSFRLAGSYEQYF
cdr3_nt: TGTGCCAGCAGCTTCAGACTAGCGGGATCCTACGAGCAGTACTTC

clone_size: few
d_call: .
v_call: TRBV7-6
j_call: TRBJ1-4
cdr3_aa: CASSQAAKANEKLFF
cdr3_nt: TGTGCCAGCAGCCAAGCCGCGAAGGCTAATGAAAAACTGTTTTTT

clone_size: .
d_call: TRBD2
v_call: TRBV27
j_call: TRBJ2-3
cdr3_aa: CASSLPGLAGARDTQYF
cdr3_nt: TGTGCCAGCAGTCTTCCAGGACTAGCGGGAGCTAGAGATACGCAGTATTTT

clone_size: many
d_call: TRBD2
v_call: TRBV7-9
j_call: TRBJ2-6
cdr3_aa: CASSLPTSGSSGANVLTF
cdr3_nt: TGTGCCAGCAGCTTACCGACTAGCGGGAGCTCCGGGGCCAACGTCCTGACTTTC

clone_size: .
d_call: .
v_call: TRBV7-6
j_call: TRBJ2-7
cdr3_aa: CASSGTGGRSYEQYF
cdr3_nt: TGTGCCAGCAGCGGTACCGGGGGCCGCTCCTACGAGCAGTACTTC

clone_size: .
d_call: .
v_call: TRBV20-1
j_call: TRBJ2-7
cdr3_aa: CSTRDPYGGGGYEQYF
cdr3_nt: TGCAGTACTAGAGACCCTTATGGGGGGGGCGGTTACGAGCAGTACTTC

clone_size: many
d_call: TRBD2
v_call: TRBV7-8
j_call: TRBJ2-2
cdr3_aa: CASRGGMNTGELFF
cdr3_nt: TGTGCCAGCCGGGGGGGAATGAACACCGGGGAGCTGTTTTTT

clone_size: few
d_call: TRBD1
v_call: TRBV12-3/TRBV12-4
j_call: TRBJ1-1
cdr3_aa: CASSLATGPLEAFF
cdr3_nt: TGTGCCAGCAGTCTTGCGACAGGGCCTTTGGAAGCTTTCTTT

clone_size: few
d_call: TRBD1
v_call: TRBV12-3/TRBV12-4
j_call: TRBJ1-4
cdr3_aa: CASRSSGTGNEKLLF
cdr3_nt: TGTGCCAGCAGGTCGTCCGGGACAGGGAATGAAAAACTGCTTTTT

clone_size: .
d_call: TRBD2
v_call: TRBV25-1
j_call: TRBJ2-3
cdr3_aa: CASSASPGLAGDTQYF
cdr3_nt: TGTGCCAGCAGTGCTAGCCCCGGACTAGCCGGAGATACGCAGTATTTT

clone_size: many
d_call: TRBD2
v_call: TRBV12-3/TRBV12-4
j_call: TRBJ2-7
cdr3_aa: CASRAGGAGNEYF
cdr3_nt: TGTGCCAGCAGAGCGGGGGGCGCGGGAAATGAGTACTTC

clone_size: .
d_call: TRBD1
v_call: TRBV3-1
j_call: TRBJ1-6
cdr3_aa: CASSHGTGGPLHF
cdr3_nt: TGTGCCAGCAGCCACGGGACAGGGGGCCCCCTCCACTTT

clone_size: .
d_call: .
v_call: TRBV10-3
j_call: TRBJ2-1
cdr3_aa: CAISTGVSGEVNEQFF
cdr3_nt: TGTGCCATCAGCACGGGAGTATCGGGAGAAGTCAATGAGCAGTTCTTC

clone_size: .
d_call: TRBD1
v_call: TRBV7-3
j_call: TRBJ1-2
cdr3_aa: CASSYRQGNGYTF
cdr3_nt: TGTGCCAGCAGCTACCGACAGGGGAATGGCTACACCTTC

clone_size: once
d_call: .
v_call: TRBV20-1
j_call: TRBJ2-2
cdr3_aa: CSVGTARLNTGELFF
cdr3_nt: TGCAGTGTTGGGACGGCACGTTTGAACACCGGGGAGCTGTTTTTT

clone_size: many
d_call: TRBD1
v_call: TRBV6-4
j_call: TRBJ1-2
cdr3_aa: CASSDGAGGKYYGYTF
cdr3_nt: TGTGCCAGCAGTGACGGGGCAGGGGGCAAGTACTATGGCTACACCTTC

clone_size: .
d_call: .
v_call: TRBV6-5
j_call: TRBJ2-5
cdr3_aa: CASSSDQGTQYF
cdr3_nt: TGTGCTAGCAGTTCCGACCAAGGGACCCAGTACTTC